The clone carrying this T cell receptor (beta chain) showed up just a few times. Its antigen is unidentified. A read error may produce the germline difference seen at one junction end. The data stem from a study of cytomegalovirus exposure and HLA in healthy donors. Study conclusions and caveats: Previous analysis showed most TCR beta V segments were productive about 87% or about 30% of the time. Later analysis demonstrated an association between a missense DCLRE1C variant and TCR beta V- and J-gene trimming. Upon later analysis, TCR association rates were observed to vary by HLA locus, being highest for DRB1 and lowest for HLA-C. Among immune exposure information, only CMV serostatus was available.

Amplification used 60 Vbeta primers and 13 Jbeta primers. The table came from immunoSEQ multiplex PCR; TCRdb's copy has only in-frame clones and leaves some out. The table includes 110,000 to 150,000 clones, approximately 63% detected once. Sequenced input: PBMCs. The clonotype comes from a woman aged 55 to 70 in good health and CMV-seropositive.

CDR3 in DNA: TGCGCCAGCAGGGGGCTGTCCTCCGAGCAGTACTTC. It specifies CASRGLSSEQYF. The V and J genes are TRBV10-2 and TRBJ2-7; D is perhaps TRBD1 (5 bases). CDR1 and CDR2 from the germline V gene are WSHSY and SAAADI. This CDR3 contains 12 residues.